The clone carrying this T cell receptor (beta chain) was detected many times. Antigen unknown. The data stem from a study of identical twins. A universal primer site was added by template switching, and unique molecular identifiers were carried by the cDNA. A single record per CDR3 protein comes from TCRdb applying MiXCR to the 5' RACE reads. Here the sample spans about 690,000 distinct CDR3 sequences, approximately 6.1% being singletons. Study-wide findings and caveats: Zero-insertion analyses could be partly confounded by invariant MAIT and iNKT cells. The study found that models underestimated out-of-frame TCR alpha sharing in monozygotic twins.

CDR3 length: 14 residues. The V end lost 6 bases, the J end lost 2 bases, and 13 bases lay between the germline ends. CDR1 and CDR2 from the germline V gene are SGHVS and FQNEAQ. This sequence originates from a man between 18 and 29 years old in good health. The source material was naive T cells sorted from blood. The chain recombines TRBV7-8 with TRBJ1-1; unclear D gene. Here the CDR3 reads CASSSMVVNTEAFF. Written as DNA, the CDR3 is TGTGCCAGCAGTTCCATGGTGGTTAACACTGAAGCTTTCTTT.